Presented here are 25 T cell receptor beta chains from one specimen sequenced in a study of blood T cells in healthy people across ages. Alongside a J-beta primer mix, a sample-barcoded 5' primer served in a second PCR lasting about 7 to 11 cycles. Via MiXCR, TCRdb re-called the 5' RACE reads, giving one row per CDR3 protein. The table has approximately 350,000 distinct CDR3 sequences, about 49% seen once. The specimen sequenced was blood. The receptors were sampled from a man between 60 and 75 years old in good health.

The sample holds one count of this clonotype. The rearrangement joins TRBV15 to TRBJ2-5, with D perhaps given as TRBD1 or TRBD2 (6 bases each). CDR3 size: 14 residues. Trimming left V 0 bases short and J 9 bases short, with 14 bases between. Germline CDR1 reads LNHNV; CDR2 reads YYDKDF (reference sequence). The CDR3 region is CATSRDGGGKAQYF. The DNA of the CDR3 is TGTGCCACCAGCAGAGATGGAGGGGGGAAGGCCCAGTACTTC.

This clonotype was counted at least ten times. V gene TRBV20-1 combines with J gene TRBJ2-7; D might be TRBD2 (5 bases). This CDR3 region has 13 residues. In germline, CDR1 is DFQATT, CDR2 SNEGSKA (reference sequence). CDR3 in amino acids: CRARASRTYEQYF. CDR3 bases: TGCAGGGCACGGGCTAGCCGGACCTACGAGCAGTACTTC.

This rearrangement joins TRBV2 to TRBJ2-5, with D uncertain. There are 11 residues in the CDR3. Germline V gene sequence: CDR1 SNHLY, CDR2 FYNNEI. V was cut by 1 base and J by 11 bases, with 8 bases left in between. Written as DNA, the CDR3 is TGTGCCAGCAGTGAAGGGAGTGAGCAGTACTTC. It codes for CASSEGSEQYF.

The V gene is TRBV6-5, the J gene TRBJ2-7, with D tentatively TRBD1 or TRBD2 (5 bases each). V was pared by 8 bases and J by 1 base, with 12 bases between. Germline lookup yields CDR1 MNHEY and CDR2 SVGAGI. This CDR3 contains 13 residues. The CDR3 bases are TGTGCCAGCCGCCGGGACCCGTCCTACGAGCAGTACTTC. Its translation: CASRRDPSYEQYF.

In this sample, this clonotype turned up many times. The chain couples TRBV12-3 or TRBV12-4 to TRBJ2-7, with D perhaps matching TRBD1 or TRBD2 (5 bases each). The CDR3 runs to 13 residues. Trimming stripped 3 bases from V and 6 bases from J, with 12 bases between. The CDR3 DNA is TGTGCCAGCAGTTTTTCGGCAGGGACCGAGCAGTACTTC. Encoded protein: CASSFSAGTEQYF.

A word on this clonotype: An end of the junction differs from the germline gene, which may be a read error. The CDR3 DNA sequence: TGTGCCAGCAGCCAAGTTGGCAGCGGCTCCCACAATGAGCAGTTCTTC. Translation gives CASSQVGSGSHNEQFF. The gene calls are TRBV3-1 and TRBJ2-1, with D tentatively TRBD2 (5 bases). The CDR3 runs to 16 residues. Per germline, CDR1 LGHDT and CDR2 YNNKEL (reference sequence).

This clonotype showed up just a few times. The rearrangement links TRBV28 to TRBJ2-1; 9 bases line up with TRBD2. V lost 2 bases, J lost 7 bases, and 12 bases stayed unmatched. Germline V gene data show CDR1 as MDHEN and CDR2 as SYDVKM. The CDR3 covers 17 residues. CDR3 bases: TGTGCCAGCAGTTTAGGTGGGGGTAGCGGGAGTTGGAATGAGCAGTTCTTC. Amino acids: CASSLGGGSGSWNEQFF.

The V and J genes are TRBV29-1 and TRBJ2-1, with 12 positions matching TRBD2. The V gene end was trimmed by 4 bases and the J gene end by 7 bases; junction bases not matched to a gene: 5. Germline V gene sequence: CDR1 SQVTM, CDR2 ANQGSEA. CDR3 size: 14 residues. The chain's CDR3 is CSVGASGRGNEQFF. CDR3 nucleotides: TGCAGCGTTGGCGCTAGCGGGAGGGGGAATGAGCAGTTCTTC.

This clonotype has ten or more counts. The chain uses TRBV7-2 and TRBJ2-7; TRBD1 matches at 9 bases. The germline gives CDR1 SGHTA, CDR2 FQGNSA. The CDR3 extends over 14 amino acids. V shed 5 bases, J shed 7 bases, and the junction held 9 bases outside the gene matches. The CDR3 nucleotides are TGTGCCAGCAGCCAAACCGGGACAGGGAGTGAGCAGTACTTC. Amino acid sequence: CASSQTGTGSEQYF. The variable domain in full, with the rest retrieved from reference TRBV7-2 and TRBJ2-7, is GAGVSQSPSNKVTEKGKDVELRCDPISGHTALYWYRQSLGQGLEFLIYFQGNSAPDKSGLPSDRFSAERTGGSVSTLTIQRTQQEDSAVYLCASSQTGTGSEQYFGPGTRLTVT.

Only a few counts were recorded for this clonotype. J is TRBJ2-3 and V is TRBV7-9; no reliable D call. There are 12 residues in the CDR3. Germline CDR1 and CDR2: SEHNR and FQNEAQ (reference sequence). V was shortened by 5 bases and J by 6 bases, with 9 bases between the two germline ends. CDR3 sequence (DNA): TGTGCCAGCAGCCTCGCCCGGGATACGCAGTATTTT. This codes for CASSLARDTQYF.

The chain joins TRBV7-9 to TRBJ2-3; D unclear. CDR3 size: 11 residues. Trimming shortened V by 7 bases and J by 6 bases, and 8 bases separated the two germline ends. Germline V gene sequence: CDR1 SEHNR, CDR2 FQNEAQ (reference sequence). The CDR3 loop is CASTESDTQYF. The CDR3 DNA reads as TGTGCCAGCACCGAGAGTGATACGCAGTATTTT.

This clonotype came up once. The chain couples TRBV3-1 to TRBJ1-1; D gene uncertain. V shed 0 bases and J shed 1 base, with 12 bases lying between them. Germline CDR1 is LGHDT and CDR2 is YNNKEL (reference sequence). The CDR3 is 16 residues long. The DNA of the CDR3 is TGTGCCAGCAGCCAAGAATGGGGAGGATGGAACACTGAAGCTTTCTTT. Translated, it gives CASSQEWGGWNTEAFF.

The genes are TRBV7-2 and TRBJ2-1; either TRBD1 or TRBD2 may fit D (5 bases each). With 4 bases removed from V and 7 bases from J, the gap between germline ends came to 17 bases. The CDR3 extends over 15 amino acids. From germline, CDR1 is SGHTA and CDR2 FQGNSA. The CDR3 loop reads CASSSPGTGKNEQFF. For the CDR3, the DNA is TGTGCCAGCAGCTCTCCCGGGACGGGGAAAAATGAGCAGTTCTTC. Supplemented by reference TRBV7-2 and TRBJ2-1, the full variable domain reads GAGVSQSPSNKVTEKGKDVELRCDPISGHTALYWYRQSLGQGLEFLIYFQGNSAPDKSGLPSDRFSAERTGGSVSTLTIQRTQQEDSAVYLCASSSPGTGKNEQFFGPGTRLTVL.

The chain recombines TRBV5-1 with TRBJ2-3; weak D call: TRBD1 (5 bases). CDR1 and CDR2 from the germline V gene are SGHRS and YFSETQ. The CDR3 is 15 residues long. V was cut by 0 bases and J by 4 bases, with 12 bases left in between. The CDR3 region is CASSLESGAADTQYF. The DNA of the CDR3 is TGCGCCAGCAGCTTGGAGAGTGGGGCCGCAGATACGCAGTATTTT.

This clonotype showed up many times. The chain recombines TRBV28 with TRBJ2-7; 12 nucleotides align to TRBD2. The CDR3 is 15 residues long. Germline V gene sequence: CDR1 MDHEN, CDR2 SYDVKM. V shed 8 bases and J 2 bases; nucleotides not matched to a gene: 7. The CDR3 DNA reads as TGTGCCAGCCTAGACCCTAGCGGGAGGGCCTACGAGCAGTACTTC. The encoded protein is CASLDPSGRAYEQYF.

This chain uses TRBV27 with TRBJ1-2; 7 nucleotides align to TRBD1. This CDR3 has 12 amino acids. Trimming took 5 bases from V and 7 from J; bases not matched to a gene: 4. CDR1 and CDR2 (germline): MNHEY, SMNVEV (reference sequence). CDR3 in amino acids: CASSHRGGGYTF. CDR3 in DNA: TGTGCCAGCAGTCACAGGGGTGGTGGCTACACCTTC.

This clonotype was found many times. The V gene is TRBV6-5, the J gene TRBJ2-7; possible D gene TRBD1, 6 bases. Germline CDR1 is MNHEY and CDR2 is SVGAGI. V was cut by 6 bases and J by 0 bases, with 15 bases left in between. This CDR3 is built from 15 residues. CDR3 residues: CASRHSTGSSYEQYF. The CDR3 DNA reads TGTGCCAGCAGACACTCGACAGGAAGCTCCTACGAGCAGTACTTC.

This clonotype was seen more than once but under ten times. CDR3 in amino acids: CAISLTGVVDTQYF. CDR3 nucleotide sequence: TGTGCCATCAGCCTTACAGGGGTGGTGGATACGCAGTATTTT. V is TRBV10-3 and J is TRBJ2-3; TRBD1 matches 7 bases. The CDR3 contains 14 residues. V gave up 6 bases and J gave up 6 bases; unmatched junction bases: 9. CDR1 is ENHRY, CDR2 SYGVKD, per germline.

This rearrangement joins TRBV28 to TRBJ2-7; D unclear. The CDR3 totals 15 residues. V dropped 3 bases and J dropped 6 bases, with 18 bases sitting between them. Per the germline V gene, CDR1 is MDHEN and CDR2 is SYDVKM. The chain's CDR3 is CASSFATLVGLEQYF. The DNA for the CDR3 is TGTGCCAGCAGTTTTGCGACTCTAGTCGGGCTCGAGCAGTACTTC.

The chain carries TRBV10-3 and TRBJ2-1; no firm D call. Trimming cost V 6 bases and J 8 bases, with 11 bases left between them. CDR1 and CDR2 from the germline V gene are ENHRY and SYGVKD. This CDR3 has 12 residues. CDR3 DNA: TGTGCCATCAGCGGCAGTTTCGATGAGCAGTTCTTC. Translation: CAISGSFDEQFF.

This clonotype showed up just a few times. J is TRBJ2-5 and V is TRBV10-2, with D perhaps matching TRBD1 (6 bases). The V end was cut by 9 bases, the J end by 11 bases, with 25 bases between. Germline CDR1 is WSHSY and CDR2 is SAAADI. This CDR3 spans 14 amino acids. CDR3: CASNRGFGRNEQYF. DNA of the CDR3: TGCGCCAGTAATAGGGGGTTTGGTCGCAATGAGCAGTACTTC.

This rearrangement joins TRBV28 to TRBJ2-5, with D tentatively TRBD2 (5 bases). This CDR3 comprises 14 residues. In germline, CDR1 is MDHEN, CDR2 SYDVKM. Trimming pared 2 bases from V and 5 bases from J, leaving 12 bases between. As DNA, the CDR3 is TGTGCCAGCAGTTTAGGCTGGCCGGGGGAGACCCAGTACTTC. This encodes CASSLGWPGETQYF. Based on the CDR3 plus reference TRBV28 and TRBJ2-5, the full variable domain is DVKVTQSSRYLVKRTGEKVFLECVQDMDHENMFWYRQDPGLGLRLIYFSYDVKMKEKGDIPEGYSVSREKKERFSLILESASTNQTSMYLCASSLGWPGETQYFGPGTRLLVL.

This chain links TRBV7-2 with TRBJ2-5, with 9 bases that match TRBD1. CDR1 is SGHTA, CDR2 FQGNSA, per germline. The CDR3 runs to 15 residues. V was pared by 5 bases and J by 3 bases, with 7 bases of the junction left unmatched. The chain's CDR3 is CASSGGQGREETQYF. The CDR3 bases are TGTGCCAGCAGCGGGGGACAGGGCAGGGAAGAGACCCAGTACTTC.

Worth noting for this clonotype: This sequence may be a read error, since a much larger clone differs from it by one base. The rearrangement joins TRBV20-1 to TRBJ2-1; 9 nucleotides align to TRBD1. Germline CDR1 is DFQATT and CDR2 is SNEGSKA (reference sequence). This CDR3 has 15 amino acids. CDR3 sequence: CGARVGTGLYNEQFF. DNA of the CDR3: TGCGGTGCTAGAGTTGGGACAGGGCTCTACAATGAGCAGTTCTTC.

The rearrangement links TRBV9 to TRBJ2-6; 7 nucleotides agree with TRBD1. Germline trimming cut 4 bases from V and 2 bases from J; bases unmatched to any gene: 6. This CDR3 has 16 amino acids. Germline V lookup: CDR1 SGDLS, CDR2 YYNGEE. Here the CDR3 reads CASSQTGWPGANVLTF. As DNA, the CDR3 is TGTGCCAGCAGCCAGACAGGGTGGCCTGGGGCCAACGTCCTGACTTTC.